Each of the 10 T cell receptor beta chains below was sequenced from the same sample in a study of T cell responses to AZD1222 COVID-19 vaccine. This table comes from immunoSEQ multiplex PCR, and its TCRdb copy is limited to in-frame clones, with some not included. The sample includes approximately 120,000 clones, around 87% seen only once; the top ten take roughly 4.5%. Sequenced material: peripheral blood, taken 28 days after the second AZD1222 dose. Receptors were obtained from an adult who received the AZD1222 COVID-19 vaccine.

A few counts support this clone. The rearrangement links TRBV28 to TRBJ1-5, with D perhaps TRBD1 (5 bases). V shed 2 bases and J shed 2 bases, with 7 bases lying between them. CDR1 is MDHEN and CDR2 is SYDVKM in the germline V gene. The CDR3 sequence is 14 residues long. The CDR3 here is CASSLVTGNQPQHF. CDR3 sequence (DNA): TGTGCCAGCAGTTTAGTGACAGGCAATCAGCCCCAGCATTTT. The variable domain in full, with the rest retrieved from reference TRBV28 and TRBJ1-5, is DVKVTQSSRYLVKRTGEKVFLECVQDMDHENMFWYRQDPGLGLRLIYFSYDVKMKEKGDIPEGYSVSREKKERFSLILESASTNQTSMYLCASSLVTGNQPQHFGDGTRLSIL.

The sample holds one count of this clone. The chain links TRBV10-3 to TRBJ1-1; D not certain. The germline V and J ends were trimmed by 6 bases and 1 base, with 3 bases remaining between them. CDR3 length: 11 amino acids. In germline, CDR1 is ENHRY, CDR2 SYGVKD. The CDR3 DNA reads TGTGCCATCAGAGAGAACACTGAAGCTTTCTTT. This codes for CAIRENTEAFF.

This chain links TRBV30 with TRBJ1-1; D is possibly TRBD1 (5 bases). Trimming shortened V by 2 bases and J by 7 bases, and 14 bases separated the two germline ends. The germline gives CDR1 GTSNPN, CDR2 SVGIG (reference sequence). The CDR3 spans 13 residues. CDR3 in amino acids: CAWSRDRSIEAFF. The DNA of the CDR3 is TGTGCCTGGAGTAGAGACAGATCGATTGAAGCTTTCTTT.

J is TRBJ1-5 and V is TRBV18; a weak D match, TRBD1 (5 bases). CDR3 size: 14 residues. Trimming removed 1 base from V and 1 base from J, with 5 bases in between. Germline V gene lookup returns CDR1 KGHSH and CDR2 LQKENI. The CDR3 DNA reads TGTGCCAGCTCACCACGGGACAGCAATCAGCCCCAGCATTTT. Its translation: CASSPRDSNQPQHF.

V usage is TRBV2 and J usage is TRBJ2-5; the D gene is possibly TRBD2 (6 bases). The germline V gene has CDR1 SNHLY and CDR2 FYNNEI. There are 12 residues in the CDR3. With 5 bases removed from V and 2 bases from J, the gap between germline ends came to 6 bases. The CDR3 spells CASSLAQETQYF. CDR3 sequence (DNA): TGTGCCAGCAGTCTAGCGCAAGAGACCCAGTACTTC.

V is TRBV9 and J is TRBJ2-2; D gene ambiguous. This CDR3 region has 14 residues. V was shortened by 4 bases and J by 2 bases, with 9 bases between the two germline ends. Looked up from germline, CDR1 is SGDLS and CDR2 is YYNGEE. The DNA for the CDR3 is TGTGCCAGCAGCTCGCATGGCAACACCGGGGAGCTGTTTTTT. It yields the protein CASSSHGNTGELFF. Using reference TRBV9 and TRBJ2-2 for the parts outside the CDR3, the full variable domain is DSGVTQTPKHLITATGQRVTLRCSPRSGDLSVYWYQQSLDQGLQFLIQYYNGEERAKGNILERFSAQQFPDLHSELNLSSLELGDSALYFCASSSHGNTGELFFGEGSRLTVL.

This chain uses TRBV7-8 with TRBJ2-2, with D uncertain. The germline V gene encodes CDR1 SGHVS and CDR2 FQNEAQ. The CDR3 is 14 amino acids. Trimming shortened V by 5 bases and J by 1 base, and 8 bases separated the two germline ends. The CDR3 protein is CASSPYQNTGELFF. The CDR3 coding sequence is TGTGCCAGCAGCCCCTACCAGAACACCGGGGAGCTGTTTTTT.

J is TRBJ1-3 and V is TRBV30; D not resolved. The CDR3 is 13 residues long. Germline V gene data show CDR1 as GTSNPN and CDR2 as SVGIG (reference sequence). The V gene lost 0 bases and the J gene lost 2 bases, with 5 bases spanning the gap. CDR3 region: CAWSVKAGNTIYF. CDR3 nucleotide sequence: TGTGCCTGGAGTGTGAAAGCTGGAAACACCATATATTTT.

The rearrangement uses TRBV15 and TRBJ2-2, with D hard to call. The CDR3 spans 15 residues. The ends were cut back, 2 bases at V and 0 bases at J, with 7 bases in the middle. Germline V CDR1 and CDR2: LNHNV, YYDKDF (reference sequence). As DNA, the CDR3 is TGTGCCACCAGCAGACGGAAAGCGAACACCGGGGAGCTGTTTTTT. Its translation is CATSRRKANTGELFF. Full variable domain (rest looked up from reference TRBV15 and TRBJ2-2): DAMVIQNPRYQVTQFGKPVTLSCSQTLNHNVMYWYQQKSSQAPKLLFHYYDKDFNNEADTPDNFQSRRPNTSFCFLDIRSPGLGDTAMYLCATSRRKANTGELFFGEGSRLTVL.

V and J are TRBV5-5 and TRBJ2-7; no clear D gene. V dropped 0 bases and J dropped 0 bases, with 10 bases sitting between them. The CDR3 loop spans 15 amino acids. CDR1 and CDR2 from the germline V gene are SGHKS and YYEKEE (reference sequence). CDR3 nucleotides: TGTGCCAGCAGCTTGGACACTTCCTTCTCCTACGAGCAGTACTTC. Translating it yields CASSLDTSFSYEQYF.